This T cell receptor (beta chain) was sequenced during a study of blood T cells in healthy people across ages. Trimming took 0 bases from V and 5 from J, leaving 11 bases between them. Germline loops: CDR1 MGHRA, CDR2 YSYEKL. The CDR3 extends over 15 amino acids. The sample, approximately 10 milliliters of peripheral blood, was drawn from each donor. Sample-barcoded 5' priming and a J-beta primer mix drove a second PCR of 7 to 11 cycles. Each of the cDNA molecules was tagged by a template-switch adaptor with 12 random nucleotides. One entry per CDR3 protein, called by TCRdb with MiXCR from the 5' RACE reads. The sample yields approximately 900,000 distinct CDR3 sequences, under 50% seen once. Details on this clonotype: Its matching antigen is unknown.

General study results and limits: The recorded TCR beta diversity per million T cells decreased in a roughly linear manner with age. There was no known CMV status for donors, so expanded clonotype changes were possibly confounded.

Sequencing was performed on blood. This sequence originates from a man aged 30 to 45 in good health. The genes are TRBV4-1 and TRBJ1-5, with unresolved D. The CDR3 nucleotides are TGCGCCAGCAGCCAAGATTACGACACCGATCAGCCCCAGCATTTT. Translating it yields CASSQDYDTDQPQHF.